These 20 T cell receptor beta chains came from one sample sequenced in a study of shared clonotypes between healthy human individuals (dated by TCRdb to about 2020). Receptors were amplified or captured by the immunoSEQ multiplex PCR assay. TCRdb stores this immuneACCESS table with in-frame sequences only. Part of the clones is absent; in the studies checked, under half of the shortfall reflects unresolved V genes, and no reason is known for the rest. Within this sample are more than 400,000 clones, with about 96% of them counted one time only. The ten biggest clones cover about 0.067% of the sample. Sequences were obtained from naive CD4+ T cells sorted from blood. The sample's cell subset or site label is to be understood as: CD45RA+ positively selected. The receptors derive from a woman under 40 in good health.

The rearrangement joins TRBV6-6 to TRBJ1-5; D might be TRBD1 (5 bases). Germline CDR1 and CDR2: MNHNY and SVGAGI (reference sequence). The CDR3 is made up of 15 amino acids. V lost 4 bases and J 1 base, leaving 11 bases between the germline ends. CDR3: CASSFQGGSNQPQHF. CDR3 sequence (DNA): TGTGCCAGCAGTTTTCAGGGAGGGAGCAATCAGCCCCAGCATTTT.

CDR3 protein: CASSPNIGEDTEAFF. Written as DNA, the CDR3 is TGTGCCAGCAGCCCGAACATCGGGGAGGACACTGAAGCTTTCTTT. This chain uses TRBV7-8 with TRBJ1-1; D gene ambiguous. In germline, CDR1 is SGHVS, CDR2 FQNEAQ. The CDR3 loop spans 15 amino acids. The V and J ends lost 5 bases and 3 bases respectively, with 16 bases between them.

The chain has TRBV7-9 and TRBJ1-4; D is undetermined. V lost 1 base and J 7 bases, leaving 13 bases between the germline ends. Germline V CDR1 and CDR2: SEHNR, FQNEAQ (reference sequence). The CDR3 contains 15 residues. DNA of the CDR3: TGTGCCAGCAGCTTAGGGTGGACGGATACTGAAAAACTGTTTTTT. It encodes CASSLGWTDTEKLFF.

The rearrangement links TRBV7-9 to TRBJ1-2; D remains ambiguous. V lost 5 bases to trimming and J lost 4 bases, with 14 bases between them. Germline lookup yields CDR1 SEHNR and CDR2 FQNEAQ (reference sequence). This CDR3 has 14 amino acids. The CDR3 DNA follows: TGTGCCAGCAGCCCTCGGCATAAGCTCTATGGCTACACCTTC. Translating it yields CASSPRHKLYGYTF.

This rearrangement joins TRBV6-1 to TRBJ1-2; TRBD1 agrees at 8 bases. Germline-derived CDR1 and CDR2 are MNHNS and SASEGT. This CDR3 is 16 amino acids long. The V and J ends lost 4 bases and 5 bases, in that order; junction bases with no gene match: 12. CDR3 DNA sequence: TGTGCCAGCAGTGGATGGACAGGGCGCCGCGGGTATGGCTACACCTTC. This gives the protein CASSGWTGRRGYGYTF.

The chain uses TRBV7-9 and TRBJ2-1, with 9 positions matching TRBD2. There are 16 residues in the CDR3. Trimming took 1 base from V and 7 from J; bases not matched to a gene: 8. Per the germline V gene, CDR1 is SEHNR and CDR2 is FQNEAQ (reference sequence). Here the CDR3 reads CASSLEGGRAHNEQFF. The DNA for the CDR3 is TGTGCCAGCAGCTTAGAAGGCGGGAGGGCCCATAATGAGCAGTTCTTC.

CDR3 protein: CASSLYQVGETQYF. CDR3 sequence (DNA): TGTGCCAGCAGCTTGTACCAAGTTGGAGAGACCCAGTACTTC. The chain carries TRBV5-4 and TRBJ2-5; D unresolved. The V gene lost 1 base and the J gene lost 4 bases, with 11 bases spanning the gap. The CDR3 is 14 amino acids. From germline, CDR1 is SGHNT and CDR2 YYREEE (reference sequence).

This chain links TRBV11-2 with TRBJ2-2; D gene unclear. This CDR3 is 14 amino acids long. Germline V CDR1 and CDR2: SGHAT, FQNNGV. The germline V and J ends were trimmed by 3 bases and 1 base, with 6 bases remaining between them. The CDR3 spells CASSFQRNTGELFF. In DNA, the CDR3 is TGTGCCAGCAGCTTCCAGAGGAACACCGGGGAGCTGTTTTTT. Filled out from reference TRBV11-2 and TRBJ2-2, the complete variable domain reads EAGVAQSPRYKIIEKRQSVAFWCNPISGHATLYWYQQILGQGPKLLIQFQNNGVVDDSQLPKDRFSAERLKGVDSTLKIQPAKLEDSAVYLCASSFQRNTGELFFGEGSRLTVL.

In its sample, this clone was seen once. V and J are TRBV29-1 and TRBJ2-3, with 9 bases matching TRBD1. Germline V gene lookup returns CDR1 SQVTM and CDR2 ANQGSEA. The ends lost 2 bases at V and 4 bases at J; junction bases unmatched: 4. The CDR3 spans 14 residues. CDR3 residues: CSVEQDRGPDTQYF. The CDR3 DNA is TGCAGCGTTGAACAGGACAGGGGACCAGATACGCAGTATTTT.

Only one count was recorded for this clone. The chain recombines TRBV5-4 with TRBJ1-3; 7 bases are a match to TRBD1. Per germline, CDR1 SGHNT and CDR2 YYREEE (reference sequence). V dropped 6 bases and J dropped 0; count of bases not matched to a gene: 18. CDR3 length: 19 amino acids. CDR3 sequence reads: CASTVALMGQSDSGNTIYF. The DNA of the CDR3 is TGTGCCAGCACAGTCGCCCTCATGGGACAGAGCGACTCTGGAAACACCATATATTTT.

The genes are TRBV5-4 and TRBJ2-3, with TRBD2 as a possible D gene (5 bases). Germline V gives CDR1 SGHNT, CDR2 YYREEE (reference sequence). V was clipped by 3 bases and J by 1 base, with 9 bases between them. The CDR3 loop spans 14 amino acids. CDR3 in DNA: TGTGCCAGCAGCTCCTCCGGGGGCACAGATACGCAGTATTTT. It yields the protein CASSSSGGTDTQYF.

The chain carries TRBV9 and TRBJ2-1, with 10 bases matching TRBD2. The CDR3 has 15 amino acids. J was trimmed by 2 bases and V by 1 base; bases with no gene match: 0. Germline CDR1 reads SGDLS; CDR2 reads YYNGEE. The CDR3 region has the DNA TGTGCCAGCAGCGTACTAGCGGGAGCCTACAATGAGCAGTTCTTC. It yields the protein CASSVLAGAYNEQFF.

The rearrangement links TRBV6-6 to TRBJ2-3; no reliable D call. Between the trimmed V and J ends, which lost 7 bases and 1 base, there was a span of 15 bases. CDR3 length: 15 amino acids. Germline CDR1 MNHNY, CDR2 SVGAGI (reference sequence). CDR3 sequence: CASTPRALGTDTQYF. CDR3 coding DNA: TGTGCCAGCACCCCTAGAGCGCTCGGCACAGATACGCAGTATTTT.

The V and J genes are TRBV19 and TRBJ2-3; 7 bases fit TRBD1. In germline, CDR1 is LNHDA, CDR2 SQIVND (reference sequence). This CDR3 region has 15 residues. V shed 4 bases, J shed 1 base, and the junction held 5 bases outside the gene matches. The CDR3 reads CASSRTGVGTDTQYF. The CDR3, as DNA: TGTGCCAGTAGTAGGACAGGCGTGGGCACAGATACGCAGTATTTT.

The count of this clone is one. The chain is built from TRBV2 and TRBJ1-5, with a possible D match to TRBD1 (6 bases). The CDR3 runs 15 residues. Between the trimmed V and J ends, which lost 1 base and 4 bases, there was a span of 11 bases. Germline V gene sequence: CDR1 SNHLY, CDR2 FYNNEI. The CDR3 here is CASSEEGHLNQPQHF. As DNA, the CDR3 is TGTGCCAGCAGTGAAGAGGGACACCTGAATCAGCCCCAGCATTTT.

This rearrangement joins TRBV4-1 to TRBJ2-7; 12 bases fit TRBD1. There are 18 residues in the CDR3. V was pared by 1 base and J by 7 bases, with 14 bases of the junction left unmatched. Germline lookup yields CDR1 MGHRA and CDR2 YSYEKL. The DNA for the CDR3 is TGCGCCAGCAGCCAAGGGGTTGTTCGGGACAGGGGGCGAGAGGAGCAGTACTTC. It yields the protein CASSQGVVRDRGREEQYF.

The chain recombines TRBV10-3 with TRBJ1-5, with TRBD1 as a possible D gene (5 bases). The CDR3 sequence is 14 residues long. Germline values: CDR1 ENHRY, CDR2 SYGVKD. The germline V and J ends were trimmed by 6 bases and 4 bases, with 13 bases remaining between them. The CDR3 protein is CAIRGGDSNQPQHF. CDR3 nucleotide sequence: TGTGCCATCAGGGGGGGTGACTCTAATCAGCCCCAGCATTTT.

This rearrangement joins TRBV5-1 to TRBJ2-5, with TRBD1 identical over 7 bases. The trim removed 7 bases at V and 4 bases at J, leaving 13 bases unmatched. The CDR3 sequence is 15 residues long. Germline V gene data show CDR1 as SGHRS and CDR2 as YFSETQ. In DNA, the CDR3 is TGCGCCAGCGGCGACGGGACAGATCCCTCAGAGACCCAGTACTTC. This sequence encodes CASGDGTDPSETQYF.

This chain connects TRBV19 to TRBJ2-7, with D possibly TRBD2 on 5 matching bases. Per germline, CDR1 LNHDA and CDR2 SQIVND (reference sequence). This CDR3 region has 14 residues. V dropped 3 bases and J dropped 3 bases, with 12 bases sitting between them. The CDR3 DNA is TGTGCCAGTAGTATGGCGGGCGAAAACTACGAGCAGTACTTC. Amino acids: CASSMAGENYEQYF.

V gene TRBV2 combines with J gene TRBJ1-5; 9 nucleotides match TRBD1. V was clipped by 7 bases and J by 5 bases; unmatched bases: 6. CDR3 length: 14 amino acids. Looked up from germline, CDR1 is SNHLY and CDR2 is FYNNEI. This CDR3 is CASNQGQGDQPQHF. Here the CDR3 DNA reads TGTGCCAGCAACCAGGGACAGGGTGATCAGCCCCAGCATTTT.